This is a list of T cell receptor beta chains from one sample in a study of regulatory T cells in long-lasting Graves disease. TCRdb fed the multiplex PCR reads into MiXCR, producing one record per CDR3 protein. The sample yields 400,000 to 500,000 distinct CDR3 sequences, less than 25% seen once. This material consisted of peripheral blood mononuclear cells (PBMCs), taken when the disease was refractory, from a patient treated with antithyroid drugs. The source of these receptors is a female donor with Graves disease. Both conserved end residues are part of each CDR3. The order of the fields is clone size, V gene, D gene, J gene, CDR3 protein, CDR3 DNA. D genes are given only for firm matches. Clone sizes are given selectively: once, few, many, or a class where the clone is expanded.

abundance: few; v_gene: TRBV13; d_gene: NA; j_gene: TRBJ2-7; CDR3aa: CASSSYRQGGSNEQYF; CDR3nt: TGTGCCAGCAGCTCCTACCGACAAGGGGGTAGCAACGAGCAGTACTTC
abundance: few; v_gene: TRBV5-6; d_gene: NA; j_gene: TRBJ2-5; CDR3aa: CASSLNWARRETQYF; CDR3nt: TGTGCCAGCAGCTTAAATTGGGCACGGAGGGAGACCCAGTACTTC
abundance: few; v_gene: TRBV11-2; d_gene: TRBD1; j_gene: TRBJ2-5; CDR3aa: CASSLGQGPRETQYF; CDR3nt: TGTGCCAGCAGCCTGGGACAGGGGCCTAGGGAGACCCAGTACTTC
abundance: NA; v_gene: TRBV15; d_gene: NA; j_gene: TRBJ1-5; CDR3aa: CATSSKREGGQPQHF; CDR3nt: TGTGCCACCAGCAGCAAACGAGAAGGGGGGCAGCCCCAGCATTTT
abundance: many; v_gene: TRBV7-8; d_gene: NA; j_gene: TRBJ2-7; CDR3aa: CASSSLVWRSNYEQYF; CDR3nt: TGTGCCAGCAGCTCCCTGGTGTGGCGGAGCAACTACGAGCAGTACTTC
abundance: few; v_gene: TRBV30; d_gene: NA; j_gene: TRBJ1-5; CDR3aa: CAWSPSTGRYSNQPQHF; CDR3nt: TGTGCCTGGAGTCCTTCTACAGGCCGTTATAGCAATCAGCCCCAGCATTTT
abundance: NA; v_gene: TRBV7-9; d_gene: NA; j_gene: TRBJ2-6; CDR3aa: CASSGYREAGANVLTF; CDR3nt: TGTGCCAGCAGTGGGTACAGGGAGGCCGGGGCCAACGTCCTGACTTTC
abundance: many; v_gene: TRBV6-1; d_gene: TRBD1; j_gene: TRBJ1-1; CDR3aa: CASSRDRGNTEAFF; CDR3nt: TGTGCCAGCAGTCGGGACAGGGGGAACACTGAAGCTTTCTTT
abundance: few; v_gene: TRBV3-1; d_gene: NA; j_gene: TRBJ1-6; CDR3aa: CASSQGTGNNSPLHF; CDR3nt: TGTGCCAGCAGCCAAGGGACGGGAAATAATTCACCCCTCCACTTT
abundance: few; v_gene: TRBV3-2; d_gene: NA; j_gene: TRBJ2-7; CDR3aa: CASSQERHGSYEQYF; CDR3nt: TGTGCCAGCAGCCAAGAAAGGCACGGCTCCTACGAGCAGTACTTC
abundance: few; v_gene: TRBV25-1; d_gene: NA; j_gene: TRBJ1-1; CDR3aa: CASSNGVDTEAFF; CDR3nt: TGTGCCAGCAGTAATGGGGTCGACACTGAAGCTTTCTTT
abundance: few; v_gene: TRBV7-8; d_gene: TRBD2; j_gene: TRBJ2-7; CDR3aa: CASSAREAGVGYEQYF; CDR3nt: TGTGCCAGCAGCGCAAGGGAAGCGGGAGTGGGTTACGAGCAGTACTTC
abundance: NA; v_gene: TRBV13; d_gene: NA; j_gene: TRBJ2-4; CDR3aa: CASSSALGIQYF; CDR3nt: TGTGCCAGCAGCTCCGCCCTAGGAATTCAGTACTTC
abundance: NA; v_gene: TRBV11-2; d_gene: NA; j_gene: TRBJ2-1; CDR3aa: CASSPQGREQFF; CDR3nt: TGTGCCAGCAGCCCCCAGGGTCGTGAGCAGTTCTTC
abundance: many; v_gene: TRBV6-2/TRBV6-3; d_gene: NA; j_gene: TRBJ1-5; CDR3aa: CASSYSEQNQPQHF; CDR3nt: TGTGCCAGCAGTTACTCAGAACAGAATCAGCCCCAGCATTTT
abundance: many; v_gene: TRBV11-2; d_gene: TRBD2; j_gene: TRBJ2-5; CDR3aa: CASSPDAVSSGWGEETQYF; CDR3nt: TGTGCCAGCAGCCCTGACGCCGTTTCTAGCGGATGGGGAGAAGAGACCCAGTACTTC
abundance: NA; v_gene: TRBV19; d_gene: TRBD1; j_gene: TRBJ1-1; CDR3aa: CASSRQGTNTEAFF; CDR3nt: TGTGCCAGTAGCCGACAGGGGACGAACACTGAAGCTTTCTTT
abundance: many; v_gene: TRBV6-1; d_gene: NA; j_gene: TRBJ2-2; CDR3aa: CASTPSGSSYTGELFF; CDR3nt: TGTGCCAGCACTCCCTCAGGGTCGAGTTACACCGGGGAGCTGTTTTTT
abundance: NA; v_gene: TRBV29-1; d_gene: NA; j_gene: TRBJ1-1; CDR3aa: CSVEMGAGNTEAFF; CDR3nt: TGCAGCGTTGAGATGGGGGCTGGGAACACTGAAGCTTTCTTT
abundance: many; v_gene: TRBV13; d_gene: NA; j_gene: TRBJ1-4; CDR3aa: CASSFGGHNEKLFF; CDR3nt: TGTGCCAGCAGCTTTGGAGGCCATAATGAAAAACTGTTTTTT
abundance: few; v_gene: TRBV7-2; d_gene: TRBD1; j_gene: TRBJ1-1; CDR3aa: CATPSGTGGFTEAFF; CDR3nt: TGTGCCACCCCGTCCGGGACAGGGGGCTTCACTGAAGCTTTCTTT
abundance: NA; v_gene: TRBV30; d_gene: TRBD2; j_gene: TRBJ2-2; CDR3aa: CAWSAGRGGTGELFF; CDR3nt: TGTGCCTGGAGTGCGGGGAGGGGAGGCACCGGGGAGCTGTTTTTT
abundance: few; v_gene: TRBV27; d_gene: NA; j_gene: TRBJ2-2; CDR3aa: CASSRHVGELFF; CDR3nt: TGTGCCAGCAGTCGGCACGTCGGGGAGCTGTTTTTT
abundance: NA; v_gene: TRBV5-6; d_gene: TRBD1; j_gene: TRBJ1-4; CDR3aa: CASSSTGRNEKLFF; CDR3nt: TGTGCCAGCAGCTCGACAGGGCGAAATGAAAAACTGTTTTTT
abundance: few; v_gene: TRBV19; d_gene: TRBD2; j_gene: TRBJ2-7; CDR3aa: CASSVSGSLAYEQYF; CDR3nt: TGTGCCAGTAGTGTTAGCGGGAGTCTCGCCTACGAGCAGTACTTC
abundance: few; v_gene: TRBV7-2; d_gene: NA; j_gene: TRBJ1-2; CDR3aa: CASSPSPAQGGIGYTF; CDR3nt: TGTGCCAGCAGCCCGTCCCCTGCACAGGGAGGGATTGGCTACACCTTC
abundance: NA; v_gene: TRBV11-2; d_gene: NA; j_gene: TRBJ1-3; CDR3aa: CASSLILLATIYF; CDR3nt: TGTGCCAGCAGCTTGATACTTCTGGCCACCATATATTTT
abundance: few; v_gene: TRBV18; d_gene: TRBD1; j_gene: TRBJ1-2; CDR3aa: CASSQGTGVNYGYTF; CDR3nt: TGTGCCAGCTCGCAAGGCACAGGGGTTAACTATGGCTACACCTTC
abundance: few; v_gene: TRBV12-3/TRBV12-4; d_gene: TRBD1; j_gene: TRBJ1-5; CDR3aa: CASTNGTGATGNQPQHF; CDR3nt: TGTGCCAGCACCAACGGGACAGGGGCGACGGGCAATCAGCCCCAGCATTTT
abundance: many; v_gene: TRBV5-1; d_gene: NA; j_gene: TRBJ1-2; CDR3aa: CASSLGNTNSNYGYTF; CDR3nt: TGCGCCAGCAGCTTGGGCAACACGAACTCCAACTATGGCTACACCTTC
abundance: NA; v_gene: TRBV6-1; d_gene: NA; j_gene: TRBJ2-3; CDR3aa: CASSNPGSTDTQYF; CDR3nt: TGTGCCAGCAGTAACCCAGGTAGCACAGATACGCAGTATTTT
abundance: many; v_gene: TRBV12-3/TRBV12-4; d_gene: NA; j_gene: TRBJ2-2; CDR3aa: CASSMTSTGELFF; CDR3nt: TGTGCCAGCAGTATGACTTCTACCGGGGAGCTGTTTTTT
abundance: many; v_gene: TRBV6-1; d_gene: NA; j_gene: TRBJ2-7; CDR3aa: CASVTGSEPYEQYF; CDR3nt: TGTGCCAGCGTAACAGGATCAGAGCCCTACGAGCAGTACTTC
abundance: NA; v_gene: TRBV6-4; d_gene: NA; j_gene: TRBJ1-1; CDR3aa: CASSYSSGGTTEAFF; CDR3nt: TGTGCCAGCAGTTACTCGAGCGGGGGCACCACTGAAGCTTTCTTT
abundance: many; v_gene: TRBV6-1; d_gene: NA; j_gene: TRBJ1-2; CDR3aa: CASSEMALPKDGYTF; CDR3nt: TGTGCCAGCAGTGAAATGGCACTCCCTAAGGATGGCTACACCTTC
abundance: many; v_gene: TRBV6-2/TRBV6-3; d_gene: NA; j_gene: TRBJ2-7; CDR3aa: CASSSVGGTEQYF; CDR3nt: TGTGCCAGCAGTTCCGTCGGAGGGACCGAGCAGTACTTC
abundance: NA; v_gene: TRBV19; d_gene: NA; j_gene: TRBJ1-5; CDR3aa: CAGSPPNPQPQHF; CDR3nt: TGTGCCGGTAGTCCCCCAAATCCCCAGCCCCAGCATTTT
abundance: few; v_gene: TRBV19; d_gene: NA; j_gene: TRBJ1-4; CDR3aa: CASSNGDPPQGEKLFF; CDR3nt: TGTGCCAGTAGTAATGGAGACCCCCCACAAGGGGAAAAACTGTTTTTT
abundance: NA; v_gene: TRBV6-2/TRBV6-3; d_gene: TRBD2; j_gene: TRBJ2-7; CDR3aa: CASSLVLAGGNEQYF; CDR3nt: TGTGCCAGCAGCCTCGTCCTAGCGGGAGGTAACGAGCAGTACTTC
abundance: many; v_gene: TRBV7-2; d_gene: NA; j_gene: TRBJ1-2; CDR3aa: CASNGLPYGYTF; CDR3nt: TGTGCCAGCAACGGACTTCCCTATGGCTACACCTTC
abundance: NA; v_gene: TRBV18; d_gene: NA; j_gene: TRBJ1-6; CDR3aa: CASSPGSGAQSNSPLHF; CDR3nt: TGTGCCAGCTCCCCAGGTTCAGGGGCGCAATCCAATTCACCCCTCCACTTT
abundance: NA; v_gene: TRBV5-1; d_gene: NA; j_gene: TRBJ2-7; CDR3aa: CASSRAPLGIEQYF; CDR3nt: TGCGCCAGCAGCCGGGCCCCCCTAGGAATCGAGCAGTACTTC
abundance: many; v_gene: TRBV20-1; d_gene: NA; j_gene: TRBJ2-7; CDR3aa: CSARGGSLSYEQYF; CDR3nt: TGCAGTGCTAGAGGTGGGTCTCTCTCCTACGAGCAGTACTTC
abundance: many; v_gene: TRBV6-1; d_gene: NA; j_gene: TRBJ2-2; CDR3aa: CASRIEPAGELFF; CDR3nt: TGTGCCAGCAGAATCGAGCCCGCCGGGGAGCTGTTTTTT
abundance: few; v_gene: TRBV20-1; d_gene: TRBD2; j_gene: TRBJ2-7; CDR3aa: CSARDPSGGREQYF; CDR3nt: TGCAGTGCTAGAGATCCTAGCGGGGGTCGGGAGCAGTACTTC
abundance: few; v_gene: TRBV7-3; d_gene: TRBD1; j_gene: TRBJ2-7; CDR3aa: CASSSGQGGDEQYF; CDR3nt: TGTGCCAGCAGCTCGGGACAGGGTGGCGACGAGCAGTACTTC
abundance: many; v_gene: TRBV7-2; d_gene: TRBD1; j_gene: TRBJ1-2; CDR3aa: CASSFPGQDYGYTF; CDR3nt: TGTGCCAGCAGCTTCCCGGGACAGGACTATGGCTACACCTTC
abundance: NA; v_gene: TRBV4-1; d_gene: NA; j_gene: TRBJ1-5; CDR3aa: CASSQEGGYQPQHF; CDR3nt: TGCGCCAGCAGCCAAGAGGGGGGGTATCAGCCCCAGCATTTT